The clone carrying this TCR beta chain has a handful of counts. Its antigen is currently unknown. The data originate from a study of T cells after yellow fever vaccination. Study at large: Fractions low in cell number were prepared with SMART-Seq v4 Ultra Low Input.

Germline loops: CDR1 LNHNV, CDR2 YYDKDF (reference sequence). This CDR3 comprises 13 residues. Trimming took 1 base from V and 2 from J, leaving 6 bases between them. Study observations and caveats: FACS-sorted repertoires could contain abundant clonotypes contaminating from the bulk population.

From the 5' RACE reads, TCRdb called clonotypes with MiXCR, one entry per CDR3 protein. The repertoire includes a few hundred thousand distinct CDR3 sequences, 8.5% to 9% of them detected once, and around 17% sits in the top ten. The rearrangement uses TRBV15 and TRBJ2-7; no clear D gene. This TCR came from a man between 18 and 29 years old who received the YFV17D yellow fever vaccine. The source was PBMCs, collected on the day of the first yellow fever vaccination. CDR3 bases: TGTGCCACCAGCAGAGCCGGGCCCTACGAGCAGTACTTC. This translates into CATSRAGPYEQYF.